The 26 T cell receptor beta chains below come from one sample, sequenced in a study of cytomegalovirus exposure and HLA in healthy donors. PCR employed 60 Vbeta and 13 Jbeta primers. The table came from immunoSEQ multiplex PCR; TCRdb's copy has only in-frame clones and leaves some out. The table has around 93,000 clones, around 73% seen once. Sequences were obtained from PBMCs. The receptors originated from a middle-aged woman in good health and CMV-seronegative.

The rearrangement links TRBV27 to TRBJ2-1, with 8 bases matching TRBD2. J was trimmed by 4 bases and V by 8 bases; bases with no gene match: 7. The CDR3 loop spans 14 amino acids. Germline CDR1 MNHEY, CDR2 SMNVEV (reference sequence). The CDR3 loop reads CASAPIAGYNEQFF. The CDR3 DNA reads TGTGCCAGCGCCCCCATAGCGGGATACAATGAGCAGTTCTTC.

The chain is built from TRBV6-1 and TRBJ2-1; 7 nucleotides agree with TRBD2. This CDR3 contains 15 residues. Germline CDR1 and CDR2: MNHNS and SASEGT. V lost 4 bases and J lost 5; bases outside the gene matches: 8. In DNA, the CDR3 is TGTGCCAGCAGTGGAGCAGGGACTAAAAACAATGAGCAGTTCTTC. Its translation is CASSGAGTKNNEQFF.

This chain uses TRBV10-1 with TRBJ2-3, with D perhaps TRBD2 (6 bases). CDR1 is WNHNN and CDR2 is SYGVQD in the germline V gene (reference sequence). Between the trimmed V and J ends, which lost 6 bases and 7 bases, there was a span of 17 bases. The CDR3 has 14 amino acids. The CDR3 here is CASSPGTGLYTQYF. CDR3 bases: TGCGCCAGCAGCCCCGGGACTGGGCTTTATACGCAGTATTTT.

The CDR3 nucleotides read TGTGCCAGCAGCCGGGACAGGGTGTCCTACGAGCAGTACTTC. It translates to CASSRDRVSYEQYF. J is TRBJ2-7 and V is TRBV9, with 9 bases identical to TRBD1. J lost 1 base, V lost 4 bases, and 3 bases had no gene match. The CDR3 spans 14 residues. Germline CDR1 is SGDLS and CDR2 is YYNGEE.

V usage is TRBV5-6 and J usage is TRBJ2-7; 8 nucleotides agree with TRBD1. Trimming removed 4 bases from V and 7 bases from J; junction bases left unmatched: 13. The CDR3 runs 15 residues. Per the germline V gene, CDR1 is SGHDT and CDR2 is YYEEEE. This CDR3 is CASSETGQGSAEQYF. DNA for the CDR3: TGTGCCAGCAGCGAAACCGGACAGGGCAGTGCAGAGCAGTACTTC. Full variable domain (remainder filled in from reference TRBV5-6 and TRBJ2-7): DAGVTQSPTHLIKTRGQQVTLRCSPKSGHDTVSWYQQALGQGPQFIFQYYEEEERQRGNFPDRFSGHQFPNYSSELNVNALLLGDSALYLCASSETGQGSAEQYFGPGTRLTVT.

This clone appeared once. The V and J genes are TRBV5-1 and TRBJ1-1, with D perhaps TRBD1 (5 bases). From germline, CDR1 is SGHRS and CDR2 YFSETQ. V lost 3 bases and J 2 bases, leaving 14 bases between the germline ends. The CDR3 has 15 amino acids. The CDR3: CASSSKRQSNTEAFF. The CDR3 region has the DNA TGCGCCAGCAGCTCAAAGAGACAGTCAAACACTGAAGCTTTCTTT.

This clone occurred a few times. V usage is TRBV28 and J usage is TRBJ1-5, with 7 bases lining up with TRBD1. The V gene end was trimmed by 8 bases and the J gene end by 2 bases; junction bases not matched to a gene: 6. This CDR3 has 14 residues. Germline V gene sequence: CDR1 MDHEN, CDR2 SYDVKM. The CDR3 region is CASSDRVRNQPQHF. The CDR3 DNA reads as TGTGCCAGCTCCGACAGGGTACGCAATCAGCCCCAGCATTTT. Full variable domain (rest looked up from reference TRBV28 and TRBJ1-5): DVKVTQSSRYLVKRTGEKVFLECVQDMDHENMFWYRQDPGLGLRLIYFSYDVKMKEKGDIPEGYSVSREKKERFSLILESASTNQTSMYLCASSDRVRNQPQHFGDGTRLSIL.

The chain recombines TRBV5-6 with TRBJ2-7, with D possibly TRBD2 on 7 matching bases. The germline V gene encodes CDR1 SGHDT and CDR2 YYEEEE. V lost 2 bases to trimming and J lost 6 bases, with 15 bases between them. The length of the CDR3 is 14 residues. CDR3 protein: CASSLERGGGEQYF. The CDR3 DNA reads TGTGCCAGCAGCTTAGAGAGGGGGGGCGGCGAGCAGTACTTC. The full variable domain, its missing parts supplied by reference TRBV5-6 and TRBJ2-7, is DAGVTQSPTHLIKTRGQQVTLRCSPKSGHDTVSWYQQALGQGPQFIFQYYEEEERQRGNFPDRFSGHQFPNYSSELNVNALLLGDSALYLCASSLERGGGEQYFGPGTRLTVT.

The genes are TRBV29-1 and TRBJ1-1, with TRBD1 matching over 8 bases. The germline V gene encodes CDR1 SQVTM and CDR2 ANQGSEA. The CDR3 has 11 amino acids. With 4 bases clipped from V and 9 bases from J, the junction kept 4 bases outside the gene matches. The CDR3 reads CSVGQGRKAFF. In DNA, the CDR3 is TGCAGCGTTGGACAGGGGCGAAAAGCTTTCTTT.

The chain joins TRBV5-1 to TRBJ2-4; 9 bases align to TRBD2. Germline assignment: CDR1 SGHRS and CDR2 YFSETQ. The trim removed 3 bases at V and 2 bases at J, leaving 15 bases unmatched. The CDR3 contains 19 residues. CDR3 region: CASSSPQGAGGLTKNIQYF. Written as DNA, the CDR3 is TGCGCCAGCAGCTCACCACAGGGAGCGGGAGGCCTAACCAAAAACATTCAGTACTTC.

The chain has TRBV7-2 and TRBJ1-1, with 7 positions matching TRBD1. J lost 11 bases, V lost 2 bases, and 5 bases had no gene match. Germline assignment: CDR1 SGHTA and CDR2 FQGNSA. The CDR3 length is 12 residues. Here the CDR3 DNA reads TGTGCCAGCAGCTTACCTACAGGGGATGCTTTCTTT. Residues: CASSLPTGDAFF. The full variable domain, in which reference TRBV7-2 and TRBJ1-1 provide the parts outside the CDR3, is GAGVSQSPSNKVTEKGKDVELRCDPISGHTALYWYRQSLGQGLEFLIYFQGNSAPDKSGLPSDRFSAERTGGSVSTLTIQRTQQEDSAVYLCASSLPTGDAFFGQGTRLTVV.

The CDR3 spells CASSPGQGTQPQHF. CDR3 in DNA: TGCGCCAGCAGCCCCGGACAGGGAACTCAGCCCCAGCATTTT. This rearrangement joins TRBV5-1 to TRBJ1-5; TRBD1 matches at 8 bases. This CDR3 has 14 amino acids. Germline trimming cut 4 bases from V and 6 bases from J; bases unmatched to any gene: 6. Germline CDR1 and CDR2: SGHRS and YFSETQ.

This clone has at least ten counts. The gene calls are TRBV28 and TRBJ2-2; 10 bases are shared with TRBD2. The CDR3 covers 18 residues. Germline loops: CDR1 MDHEN, CDR2 SYDVKM. J lost 3 bases, V lost 7 bases, and 14 bases had no gene match. The CDR3 spells CASNTLDLAGGHTGELFF. The CDR3 DNA reads TGTGCCAGCAACACCTTAGATTTAGCGGGAGGCCACACCGGGGAGCTGTTTTTT.

The chain recombines TRBV28 with TRBJ2-6, with 10 bases identical to TRBD1. The CDR3 consists of 17 residues. Per germline, CDR1 MDHEN and CDR2 SYDVKM. V shed 7 bases and J 0 bases; nucleotides not matched to a gene: 6. CDR3 DNA sequence: TGTGCCAGCAACTCGGGACAGGGGCGCTCTGGGGCCAACGTCCTGACTTTC. It specifies CASNSGQGRSGANVLTF.

The chain recombines TRBV9 with TRBJ2-7; D might be TRBD2 (5 bases). The CDR3 spans 14 residues. The V gene lost 3 bases and the J gene lost 5 bases, with 15 bases spanning the gap. In germline, CDR1 is SGDLS, CDR2 YYNGEE. In nucleotides, the CDR3 is TGTGCCAGCAGCGCAGGACTGCCTATCGACGAGCAGTACTTC. Protein product: CASSAGLPIDEQYF.

To note about this clone: The junction departs from germline at one end; a sequencing error may be responsible. J is TRBJ2-3 and V is TRBV30; 9 bases fit TRBD2. In germline, CDR1 is GTSNPN, CDR2 SVGIG (reference sequence). This CDR3 spans 14 amino acids. This chain's CDR3 is CAWRNSGGADTLYF. The CDR3 nucleotides read TGTGCCTGGAGGAATAGCGGGGGCGCAGATACGCTGTATTTT.

This chain connects TRBV5-3 to TRBJ2-1; a weak D match, TRBD1 (5 bases). TRBV5-3 is noted as an ORF with a role that remains uncertain. The CDR3 has 16 residues. V was clipped by 2 bases and J by 4 bases, with 16 bases between them. This chain's CDR3 is CARSFYTGSLYNEQFF. DNA for the CDR3: TGTGCCAGAAGCTTCTACACAGGTAGTCTTTACAATGAGCAGTTCTTC.

The rearrangement joins TRBV28 to TRBJ1-1; 7 bases are shared with TRBD1. J lost 0 bases, V lost 5 bases, and 9 bases had no gene match. The germline V gene has CDR1 MDHEN and CDR2 SYDVKM. This CDR3 region has 16 residues. The CDR3 DNA reads as TGTGCCAGCAGTGATCTGGGACAGAGCATGAACACTGAAGCTTTCTTT. This sequence encodes CASSDLGQSMNTEAFF.

This chain connects TRBV5-6 to TRBJ2-7, with 11 nucleotides matching TRBD2. The CDR3 has 18 amino acids. V trimming: 2 bases; J trimming: 0 bases; junction bases outside the gene matches: 10. Germline CDR1 reads SGHDT; CDR2 reads YYEEEE. The CDR3 DNA sequence: TGTGCCAGCAGCTTAAAACTAGCGGGAGTTGCGACCTCCTACGAGCAGTACTTC. Protein product: CASSLKLAGVATSYEQYF.

This sequence joins TRBV11-3 and TRBJ2-1; no clear D gene. Germline CDR1 reads SGHNT; CDR2 reads YENEEA. This CDR3 has 16 amino acids. V gave up 0 bases and J gave up 7 bases, with 16 bases separating them. The CDR3 DNA is TGTGCCAGCAGCTTAGACTCGGCGGTTAAGGTGAATGAGCAGTTCTTC. Protein: CASSLDSAVKVNEQFF.

A single count supports this clone. The chain joins TRBV9 to TRBJ2-3; D may be TRBD2 (5 bases). Germline V gene data show CDR1 as SGDLS and CDR2 as YYNGEE. V lost 5 bases and J lost 7, with 17 bases in between. CDR3 length equals 14 residues. Written as DNA, the CDR3 is TGTGCCAGCAGTGACTTTGTGGGAGTACATACGCAGTATTTT. It translates to CASSDFVGVHTQYF.

This clone was counted between two and nine times. The chain employs TRBV5-1 and TRBJ1-1; D unclear. The V gene lost 2 bases and the J gene lost 0 bases, with 11 bases spanning the gap. Germline values: CDR1 SGHRS, CDR2 YFSETQ. The CDR3 covers 15 residues. CDR3: CASSFTISLNTEAFF. The DNA of the CDR3 is TGCGCCAGCAGCTTTACTATTTCCTTGAACACTGAAGCTTTCTTT.

The chain employs TRBV30 and TRBJ2-1; D uncertain. The CDR3 runs 11 residues. V was clipped by 2 bases and J by 6 bases, with 5 bases between them. The germline CDR1 and CDR2 sequences are GTSNPN and SVGIG (reference sequence). The CDR3 sequence: CAWSSSNEQFF. CDR3 in DNA: TGTGCCTGGAGTTCTAGCAATGAGCAGTTCTTC. Full variable domain (outside the CDR3, taken from reference TRBV30 and TRBJ2-1): SQTIHQWPATLVQPVGSPLSLECTVEGTSNPNLYWYRQAAGRGLQLLFYSVGIGQISSEVPQNLSASRPQDRQFILSSKKLLLSDSGFYLCAWSSSNEQFFGPGTRLTVL.

The chain joins TRBV19 to TRBJ1-2, with 7 bases matching TRBD1. V shed 0 bases and J 6 bases; nucleotides not matched to a gene: 7. Germline V gives CDR1 LNHDA, CDR2 SQIVND (reference sequence). The CDR3 has 15 amino acids. The chain's CDR3 is CASSIERRQGNGYTF. The CDR3 nucleotides are TGTGCCAGTAGTATAGAACGGCGACAGGGAAATGGCTACACCTTC.

This chain links TRBV2 with TRBJ1-1; 9 bases map to TRBD1. This CDR3 comprises 17 residues. Losses at the gene ends were 5 bases for V and 0 bases for J; bases not matched to a gene: 10. Per germline, CDR1 SNHLY and CDR2 FYNNEI. The DNA of the CDR3 is TGTGCCAGCAGTCCCGGACAGGGGATATCCATGAACACTGAAGCTTTCTTT. Translation gives CASSPGQGISMNTEAFF.

V usage is TRBV20-1 and J usage is TRBJ1-1, with 7 nucleotides matching TRBD1. This CDR3 region has 11 residues. J gave up 11 bases and V 5 bases, and 8 bases lay outside the gene matches. Looked up from germline, CDR1 is DFQATT and CDR2 is SNEGSKA (reference sequence). The CDR3 reads CSAPKGQRAFF. In nucleotides, the CDR3 is TGCAGTGCTCCGAAGGGACAGAGGGCTTTCTTT.